These T cell receptor beta chains were read from a single sample in a study of beta chain features in type 1 diabetes. Only in-frame clones appear in the TCRdb table, and some are missing; sequencing was by immunoSEQ multiplex PCR. The sample includes approximately 340,000 clones, about 15% seen only once; the top ten take roughly 0.017%. Sequenced input: naive CD4+ T cells from blood. The receptors here all came from a woman aged 18-35 years in good health. The conserved cysteine and the conserved F or W are not part of the CDR3 here. Fields, in order: J gene, V gene, CDR3 protein.

>TRBJ2-7|TRBV28
ASKGAWAGGLREQY
>TRBJ2-2|TRBV9
ASSVDGSGYGELF
>TRBJ2-7|TRBV27
ASSLTSGRTEQY
>TRBJ2-2|TRBV30
AWSVLAGGTGELF
>TRBJ1-2|TRBV7-2
ASSLAFGAGYGYT
>TRBJ2-7|TRBV29-1
SVGFTGGYEQY
>TRBJ2-5|TRBV5-6
ASSFAIQETQY
>TRBJ2-1|TRBV30
AWSVQAGLMNEQF
>TRBJ2-5|TRBV10-3
AASDGQETQY
>TRBJ1-5|TRBV6-6
ASSSGTGGNQPQH
>TRBJ2-1|TRBV9
ASSDGDRGHRQGQF
>TRBJ2-1|TRBV19
ASSIDWGENEQF
>TRBJ2-3|TRBV7-9
ASSQGNSGFTDTQY
>TRBJ1-1|TRBV5-4
ASSQQGSTEAF
>TRBJ1-1|TRBV30
AWSPQGYEAF
>TRBJ2-7|TRBV25-1
ASSEPGPNSYEQY
>TRBJ1-5|TRBV5-4
ASSLSGARNQPQH
>TRBJ2-7|TRBV5-4
ASSLQGYEQY
>TRBJ2-1|TRBV7-7
ASSSLSGSYNEQF
>TRBJ2-3|TRBV4-1
ASRGPLRGPDTQY
>TRBJ1-1|TRBV19
ASSIVNTEAF
>TRBJ2-5|TRBV5-1
ASSARTSGREKTQY
>TRBJ2-2|TRBV14
ASSRQGSGELF
>TRBJ2-7|TRBV28
ASSPGGQGNEQY
>TRBJ2-6|TRBV5-8
ASSSRLSSGANVLT
>TRBJ1-2|TRBV5-6
ASNGQTYGYT
>TRBJ1-1|TRBV5-6
ASTLRNRLNTEAF
>TRBJ2-1|TRBV28
ASSLEGTIYYNEQF
>TRBJ2-5|TRBV27
ASSLYPPGLAGGSQY
>TRBJ1-3|TRBV30
AWSVSDGNTIY
>TRBJ1-5|TRBV19
AVNRGYSNQPQH
>TRBJ2-1|TRBV29-1
SVSGHPPFNEQF
>TRBJ2-1|TRBV2
ASRAADEQF
>TRBJ2-5|TRBV29-1
SVGGRYQETQY
>TRBJ1-2|TRBV27
ASSPRTGVNYGYT
>TRBJ2-7|TRBV29-1
SARTQGRTYEQY
>TRBJ2-6|TRBV28
ASSRLPHSGANVLT
>TRBJ2-5|TRBV9
ASTVGDRQTQY
>TRBJ2-5|TRBV5-6
ASSPGTEETQY
>TRBJ2-1|TRBV11-2
ASSLSRTGGGHEQF
>TRBJ1-5|TRBV30
AWSVSTGSQPQH
>TRBJ1-2|TRBV25-1
ASSEYGDRHGYT
>TRBJ2-5|TRBV15
ATSSTNQETQY
>TRBJ2-7|TRBV6-9
ASSYRGLAGEQY
>TRBJ2-7|TRBV6-5
ASSRQRGGGEQY